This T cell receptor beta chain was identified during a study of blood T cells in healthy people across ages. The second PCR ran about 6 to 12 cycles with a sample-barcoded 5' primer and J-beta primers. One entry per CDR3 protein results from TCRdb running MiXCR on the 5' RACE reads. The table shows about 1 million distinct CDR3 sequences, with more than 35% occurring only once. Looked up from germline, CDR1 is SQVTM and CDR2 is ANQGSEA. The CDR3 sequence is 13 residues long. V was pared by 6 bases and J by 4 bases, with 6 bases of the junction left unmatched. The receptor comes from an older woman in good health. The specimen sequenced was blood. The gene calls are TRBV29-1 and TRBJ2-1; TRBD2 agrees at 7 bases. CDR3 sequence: CSVVGGGYNEQFF. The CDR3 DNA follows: TGCAGCGTAGTGGGGGGAGGGTACAATGAGCAGTTCTTC.